Listed here is a single T cell receptor beta chain. Its specificity is not known. Trimming removed 0 bases from V and 5 bases from J, with 10 bases in between. The germline V gene has CDR1 SGHDT and CDR2 YYEEEE. This CDR3 spans 14 amino acids. The entry originates in a study of PD-1 blockade in classical Hodgkin lymphoma. Relapse after autologous stem cell transplantation occurred in every patient, and brentuximab vedotin exposure varied. Libraries were prepared by immunoSEQ multiplex PCR; TCRdb keeps only in-frame clonotypes and omits some of them. The sample includes 38,000 or so clones, 87% of them seen just once. The study, taken as a whole, reports: Possible causes of repertoire differences, disease activity or prior therapy, remain undefined. Partial responders and progressors had significantly lower baseline TCR diversity.

Specimen: peripheral blood mononuclear cells (PBMCs), collected at baseline. This clonotype was obtained from a human donor with classical Hodgkin lymphoma. The chain combines TRBV5-6 with TRBJ2-3; D is possibly TRBD1 (6 bases). CDR3 bases: TGTGCCAGCAGCTTGGTGGGGACACAAGATACGCAGTATTTT. Protein sequence: CASSLVGTQDTQYF.